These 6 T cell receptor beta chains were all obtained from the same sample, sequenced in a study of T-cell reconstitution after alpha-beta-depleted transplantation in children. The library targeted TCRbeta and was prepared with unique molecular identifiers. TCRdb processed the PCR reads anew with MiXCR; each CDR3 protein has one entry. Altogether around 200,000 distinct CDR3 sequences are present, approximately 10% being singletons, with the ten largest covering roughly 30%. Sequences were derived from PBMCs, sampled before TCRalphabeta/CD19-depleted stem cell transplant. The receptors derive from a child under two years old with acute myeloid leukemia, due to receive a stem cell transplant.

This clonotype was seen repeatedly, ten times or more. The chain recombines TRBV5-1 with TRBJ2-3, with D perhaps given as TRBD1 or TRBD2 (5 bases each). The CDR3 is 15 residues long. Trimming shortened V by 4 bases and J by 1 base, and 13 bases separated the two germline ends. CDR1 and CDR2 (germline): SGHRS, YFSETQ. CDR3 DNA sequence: TGCGCCAGCAGCAAGGGACCAGATCGCACAGATACGCAGTATTTT. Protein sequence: CASSKGPDRTDTQYF.

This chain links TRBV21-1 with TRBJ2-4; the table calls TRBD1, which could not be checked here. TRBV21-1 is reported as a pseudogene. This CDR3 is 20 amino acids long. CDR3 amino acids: CASSAAFGERQGLAKNIQYF. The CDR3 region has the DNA TGTGCCAGCAGCGCCGCTTTTGGAGAAAGACAGGGGTTGGCCAAAAACATTCAGTACTTC.

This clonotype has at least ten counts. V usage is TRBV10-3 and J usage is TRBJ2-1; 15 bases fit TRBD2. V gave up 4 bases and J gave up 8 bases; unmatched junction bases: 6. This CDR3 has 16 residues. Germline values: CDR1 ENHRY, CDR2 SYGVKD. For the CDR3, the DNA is TGTGCCATCAGTGTCGGACTAGCGGGAGGGCCCTATGAGCAGTTCTTC. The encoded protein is CAISVGLAGGPYEQFF.

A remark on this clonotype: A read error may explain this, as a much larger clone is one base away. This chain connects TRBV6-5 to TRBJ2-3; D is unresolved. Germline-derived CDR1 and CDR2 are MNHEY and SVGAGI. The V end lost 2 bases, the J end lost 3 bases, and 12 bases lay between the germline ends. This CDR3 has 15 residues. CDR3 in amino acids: CASSYDSGVTDTQYF. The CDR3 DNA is TGTGCCAGCAGTTACGATTCGGGCGTGACAGATACGCAGTATTTT.

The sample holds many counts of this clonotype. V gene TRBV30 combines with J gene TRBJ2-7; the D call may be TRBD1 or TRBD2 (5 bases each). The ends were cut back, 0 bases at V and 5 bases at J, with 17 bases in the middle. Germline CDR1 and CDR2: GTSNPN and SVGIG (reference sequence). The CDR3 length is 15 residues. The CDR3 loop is CAWSVLMGVGDEQYF. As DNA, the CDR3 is TGTGCCTGGAGTGTACTGATGGGGGTAGGAGACGAGCAGTACTTC.

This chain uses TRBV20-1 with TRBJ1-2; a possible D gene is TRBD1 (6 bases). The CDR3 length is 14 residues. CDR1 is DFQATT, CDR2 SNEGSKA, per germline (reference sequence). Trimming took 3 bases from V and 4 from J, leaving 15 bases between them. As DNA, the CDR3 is TGCAGTGCTAGTAACAGGGCGTTCCTCTATGGCTACACCTTC. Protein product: CSASNRAFLYGYTF.